The 15 T cell receptor delta chains listed next were all sequenced from one sample in a study of gamma-delta T cells after stem cell transplantation. TCRdb ran CATT on the RT-PCR reads. The profile shows about 1,700 delta-chain clones, approximately 15% of them singletons. The sample consisted of gamma-delta T cells. These receptors were taken from a human donor. It is not recorded whose cells these are; they may come from a transplant donor.

This clone was picked up a small number of times. This likely stems from a read error, as it lies one base from a far larger clone. Other DNA sequences in the same sample also yield this CDR3. The rearrangement uses TRDV1 and TRDJ2; a weak D match, TRDD3 (6 bases). Germline CDR1 TSWWSYY, CDR2 QGS. The CDR3 is made up of 16 amino acids. The CDR3 nucleotides are TGTGCTCTCGGGGAACCCCTTTGGGGGGTAACAGCACAACTCTTCTTT. The encoded protein is CALGEPLWGVTAQLFF.

The chain uses TRDV1 and TRDJ1; 10 positions match TRDD3. CDR3 length: 22 residues. The germline CDR1 and CDR2 sequences are TSWWSYY and QGS. V was clipped by 2 bases and J by 0 bases; unmatched bases: 21. CDR3 protein: CALGELLYDWGMCRVHTDKLIF. The CDR3 bases are TGTGCTCTTGGGGAATTGTTATACGACTGGGGGATGTGCAGGGTCCACACCGATAAACTCATCTTT.

This clone came up a few times. The mismatch at residue 12 between this DNA's translation and the TCRdb protein of a much larger clone likely reflects a read error; the protein shown is translated from the DNA. The chain carries TRDV2 and TRDJ1, with 12 bases that match TRDD3. V shed 3 bases, J shed 6 bases, and the junction held 7 bases outside the gene matches. This CDR3 spans 15 amino acids. Per the germline V gene, CDR1 is GEAIGNYY and CDR2 is EKD. The CDR3 loop reads CACDRLLGDTYKLIF. The CDR3 bases are TGTGCCTGTGACCGGTTACTGGGGGATACTTATAAACTCATCTTT.

This clone came up a few times. This rearrangement joins TRDV3 to TRDJ3, with a possible D match to TRDD2 (5 bases). CDR1 and CDR2 from the germline V gene are TVYSNPD and GDNSRS (reference sequence). The germline V and J ends were trimmed by 4 bases and 2 bases, with 21 bases remaining between them. This CDR3 contains 18 residues. The CDR3 loop is CASGALQPRPWDTRQMFF. The DNA of the CDR3 is TGTGCCTCAGGGGCCCTACAACCCAGACCCTGGGACACCCGACAGATGTTTTTC.

Of note for this clone: A read error is possible here, since a much larger clone lies one base away. Other DNA sequences within the sample encode an identical CDR3. This chain uses TRDV3 with TRDJ1, with TRDD3 matching over 8 bases. This CDR3 comprises 25 residues. After removal of 3 bases from V and 0 bases from J, the junction contained 39 bases not matched to a gene. Germline CDR1 TVYSNPD, CDR2 GDNSRS (reference sequence). CDR3 protein: CAFRDSFVQRAPGHWGLIYTDKLIF. The CDR3, as DNA: TGTGCCTTCCGAGATTCCTTTGTCCAGAGAGCTCCGGGTCACTGGGGGCTCATATACACCGATAAACTCATCTTT. Full variable domain (remainder filled in from reference TRDV3 and TRDJ1): CDKVTQSSPDQTVASGSEVVLLCTYDTVYSNPDLFWYRIRPDYSFQFVFYGDNSRSEGADFTQGRFSVKHILTQKAFHLVISPVRTEDSATYYCAFRDSFVQRAPGHWGLIYTDKLIFGKGTRVTVEP.

This clone occurred a few times. The protein recorded in TCRdb matches a much larger clone and deviates from this DNA's translation at residue 19, suggesting a read error; the protein here is obtained by translating the DNA. This chain joins TRDV1 and TRDJ1, with a tentative D call TRDD3 (5 bases). The V gene's germline CDR1 is TSWWSYY and CDR2 QGS. The CDR3 is 20 residues long. The CDR3 loop reads CALGELSGWGTGLVSDKLTF. In nucleotides, the CDR3 is TGTGCTCTTGGGGAACTGTCCGGTTGGGGAACTGGCCTCGTCTCCGATAAACTCACCTTT.

The CDR3 region is CACDTVSLGDIFSFDTRQMFF. CDR3 DNA: TGTGCCTGTGACACCGTCTCACTGGGGGATATTTTCTCCTTTGACACCCGACAGATGTTTTTC. The rearrangement uses TRDV2 and TRDJ3; 11 nucleotides agree with TRDD3. CDR3 size: 21 residues. Trimming cost V 0 bases and J 7 bases; bases outside gene matches: 16. Per the germline V gene, CDR1 is GEAIGNYY and CDR2 is EKD.

Worth noting for this clone: The protein in TCRdb stems from a much larger clone and differs at residue 7 from this DNA's translation, likely a read error; here the protein is translated from the DNA. The rearrangement uses TRDV2 and TRDJ3; no clear D gene. Germline CDR1 and CDR2: GEAIGNYY and EKD. V was cut by 0 bases and J by 0 bases, with 11 bases left in between. The CDR3 covers 18 residues. CDR3 coding DNA: TGTGCCTGTGACACCGTGGAGGATCACTCCTGGGACACCCGACAGATGTTTTTC. It codes for CACDTVEDHSWDTRQMFF.

As for this clone: A much larger clone differs from this one at a single base, so this may be a read error. This rearrangement joins TRDV1 to TRDJ1, with a weak D call TRDD3 (6 bases). V gave up 2 bases and J gave up 1 base, with 29 bases separating them. Germline loops: CDR1 TSWWSYY, CDR2 QGS. The CDR3 contains 21 residues. The CDR3 loop reads CALGECRPSGGRPFATDKLIF. DNA of the CDR3: TGTGCTCTTGGGGAATGTAGACCCTCCGGGGGGAGACCGTTCGCCACCGATAAACTCATCTTT.

This clone has just a few counts. V usage is TRDV2 and J usage is TRDJ1; the match to TRDD3 covers 11 bases. This CDR3 is 15 amino acids long. Germline V lookup: CDR1 GEAIGNYY, CDR2 EKD. V shed 3 bases, J shed 11 bases, and the junction held 13 bases outside the gene matches. As DNA, the CDR3 is TGTGCCTGTGACCTGTTCCTGGGGGATACTTATGACCTCATCTTT. It translates to CACDLFLGDTYDLIF.

This clone is categorized as medium-sized. The chain combines TRDV1 with TRDJ1, with 7 bases matching TRDD3. V gave up 7 bases and J gave up 0 bases; unmatched junction bases: 14. There are 17 residues in the CDR3. Germline V lookup: CDR1 TSWWSYY, CDR2 QGS. CDR3 coding DNA: TGTGCTCTTGCCTCGGAATGGGGGAACCCGTACACCGATAAACTCATCTTT. Translated: CALASEWGNPYTDKLIF.

The sample holds a few counts of this clone. A far more abundant clone sits one base away, making this likely a read error. The sample holds other DNA sequences that translate to the same CDR3. The V call is TRDV1, the J call TRDJ2; 9 nucleotides align to TRDD3. Looked up from germline, CDR1 is TSWWSYY and CDR2 is QGS. The CDR3 contains 14 residues. CDR3 loop: CALGELGDTAQLFF. CDR3 DNA: TGTGCTCTTGGGGAACTGGGGGATACAGCACAGCTCTTCTTT.

This clone was picked up a small number of times. This may be a read error, as it is one base from a much larger clone. This specimen includes other DNA sequences encoding the same CDR3. V and J are TRDV2 and TRDJ2, with 12 bases matching TRDD3. The CDR3 is made up of 14 amino acids. Losses at the gene ends were 3 bases for V and 8 bases for J; bases not matched to a gene: 3. CDR1 GEAIGNYY and CDR2 EKD come from the germline V gene. DNA for the CDR3: TGTGCCTGTGACTCCCTGGGGGATACGGCACAACTCTTCTTT. Amino acid sequence: CACDSLGDTAQLFF.

In its sample, this clone was seen a few times. A much more abundant neighbour one base away suggests this may be a read error. V and J are TRDV1 and TRDJ1, with a weak D call TRDD3 (9 bases). Looked up from germline, CDR1 is TSWWSYY and CDR2 is QGS. The CDR3 length is 19 residues. The V end was cut by 2 bases, the J end by 12 bases, with 34 bases between. Here the CDR3 DNA reads TGTGCTCTTGGGGAAGGGGGCTTCCTACGCGATCTGGGGATACGGCCGGTCATCTTT. This translates into CALGEGGFLRDLGIRPVIF.

This clone appeared a few times. A far larger clone is one nucleotide away, so this likely arose from a read error. The same CDR3 is also encoded by other DNA sequences in this sample. The chain employs TRDV2 and TRDJ3; D assignment may be TRDD2 or TRDD3 (5 bases each). The CDR3 is 20 residues long. Trimming shortened V by 0 bases and J by 0 bases, and 17 bases separated the two germline ends. From germline, CDR1 is GEAIGNYY and CDR2 EKD. The DNA for the CDR3 is TGTGCCTGTGACACCGTATACGCCCTACCAAGCTCCTGGGACACCCGACAGATGTTTTTC. As protein: CACDTVYALPSSWDTRQMFF.